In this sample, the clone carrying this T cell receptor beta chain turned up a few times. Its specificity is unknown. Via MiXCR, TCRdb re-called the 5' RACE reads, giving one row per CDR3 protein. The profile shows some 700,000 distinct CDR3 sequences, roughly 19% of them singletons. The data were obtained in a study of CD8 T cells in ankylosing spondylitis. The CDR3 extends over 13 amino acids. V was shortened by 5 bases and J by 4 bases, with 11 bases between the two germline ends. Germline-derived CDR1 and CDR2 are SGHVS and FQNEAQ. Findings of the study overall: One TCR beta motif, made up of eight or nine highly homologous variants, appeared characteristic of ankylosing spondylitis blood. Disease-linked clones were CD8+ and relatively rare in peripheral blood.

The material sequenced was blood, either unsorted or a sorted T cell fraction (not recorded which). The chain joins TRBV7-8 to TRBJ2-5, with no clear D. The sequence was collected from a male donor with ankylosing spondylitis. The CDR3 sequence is CASSTVKGETQYF. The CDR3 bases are TGTGCCAGCAGCACCGTAAAGGGAGAGACCCAGTACTTC.